This entry is about one T cell receptor beta chain. This clonotype occurred a few times. The clone's antigen remains unknown. Within one base of it there is no much larger clone, and no base qualities were kept. The sample is drawn from a study of T-cell memory formation after mild COVID-19 (dated by TCRdb to the early 2020s). At the level of the whole study: TCR sequence clusters from the two donors were largely donor specific. The cohort was made up of two young adult volunteers, one female and one male, who were previously healthy. T-cell clones expanding and contracting after mild COVID-19 in a couple of donors were tracked by longitudinal TCRalpha and TCRbeta repertoire sequencing. Study-wide conclusions, independent of this receptor: Contracting CD4+ clones turned up mainly in the CM and EM memory subsets, whereas EMRA was where CD8+ clones were enriched. Only two mild cases were covered in the study, and larger cohorts including severe cases with pre-infection samples were considered necessary. The detection of some responding clones in pre-infection memory suggests that pre-existing cross-reactive memory T cells joined the SARS-CoV-2 response. From day 15 to 85, contracting clones showed balanced CD4/CD8 phenotypes, whereas a second wave of clones that expanded from day 15 to 37 leaned towards CD4+. SARS-CoV-2 specificity was not confirmed for the second-wave clones peaking on day 37.

Sequenced using an Illumina NovaSeq 6000. cDNA libraries for TCRalpha and TCRbeta were prepared by 5'RACE using constant-segment primers, with sample barcodes and unique molecular identifiers added. Trizol reagent was used to extract RNA from every sample. Library amplification was performed in two PCR steps, and a second sample barcode and Illumina TruSeq adapters were introduced in the second step. Libraries were sequenced on an Illumina NovaSeq with 2 x 150 bp paired-end reads. As for the original processing: With migec v1.2.7, reads were demultiplexed and then collapsed into UMI-guided consensus sequences. Using mixcr v2.1.11, the UMI consensuses were aligned to TRA and TRB V and J templates and assembled into clonotypes. Clonotypes were classified as expanded or contracted when called significant by both edgeR and NoisET, with noise models trained on biological replicates. For edgeR calls, a false discovery rate-adjusted p below 0.01 and a log2 fold-change threshold of 1 were applied. As an exploratory analysis of dynamics, max-normalized trajectories of the 1000 most abundant clonotypes were examined with PCA combined with hierarchical clustering. Separately sequenced CD4+ and CD8+ repertoires were used to assign a CD4 or CD8 phenotype to each responding clone. TCRdb passed the public sequencing reads through fastp at Q25 and MiXCR, retaining productive beta sequences. Every CDR3 protein is listed once, alongside the most common genes and DNA of its rows. It is TCRdb's table, rather than the study itself, that gives the V and J calls and clone size. The sample table holds 150,000 to 200,000 distinct CDR3 sequences, of which about a third were seen once. Together, the top ten hold 12% of the sample.

CDR1 and CDR2, looked up from the germline V gene, are SGHAT and FQNNGV. Here V drops 5 bases and J drops 3 bases, and the junction holds 4 bases not matched to any gene. From its cysteine to its phenylalanine, the CDR3 spans 13 amino acids. Only CDR3 DNA remains: 39 bases, in frame from the first base. Ficoll-Paque density gradient centrifugation was the method used to isolate PBMCs. This sequence uses TRBV11-2 and TRBJ2-7, with 7 middle bases fitting TRBD1. This TCR was sampled from an adult woman who had mild COVID-19 (a few samples of this study predate the infection). The sample titles of this study are shuffled in the database, so cell type and time point are left out; the donor was told from shared clones. Sequencing was carried out using PBMCs or a T cell subset sorted from them (not recorded which). The CDR3 reads CASSVRQGYEQYF. The nucleotide sequence reads as follows: TGTGCCAGCAGCGTTAGACAGGGCTACGAGCAGTACTTC.